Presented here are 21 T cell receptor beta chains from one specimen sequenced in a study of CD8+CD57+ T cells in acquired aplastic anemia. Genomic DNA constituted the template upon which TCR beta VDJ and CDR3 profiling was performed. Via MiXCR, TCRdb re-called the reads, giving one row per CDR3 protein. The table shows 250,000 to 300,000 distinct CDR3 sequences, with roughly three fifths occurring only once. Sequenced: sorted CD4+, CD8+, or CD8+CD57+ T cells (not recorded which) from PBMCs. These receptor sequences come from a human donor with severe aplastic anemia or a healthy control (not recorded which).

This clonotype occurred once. CDR3 nucleotides: TGCGCCAGCAGCCAGGGCAAGAACACTGAAGCTTTCTTT. Translating gives CASSQGKNTEAFF. V gene TRBV4-1 combines with J gene TRBJ1-1; D ambiguous. CDR1 and CDR2 (germline): MGHRA, YSYEKL. This CDR3 has 13 residues. Trimming removed 3 bases at V and 1 base at J, with 6 bases between.

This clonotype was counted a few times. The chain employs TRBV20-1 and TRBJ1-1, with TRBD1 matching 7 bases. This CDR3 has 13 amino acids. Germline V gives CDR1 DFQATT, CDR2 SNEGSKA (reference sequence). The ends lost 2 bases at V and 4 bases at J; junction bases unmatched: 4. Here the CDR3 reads CSARQTGTTEAFF. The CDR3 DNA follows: TGCAGTGCTAGACAGACAGGGACCACTGAAGCTTTCTTT.

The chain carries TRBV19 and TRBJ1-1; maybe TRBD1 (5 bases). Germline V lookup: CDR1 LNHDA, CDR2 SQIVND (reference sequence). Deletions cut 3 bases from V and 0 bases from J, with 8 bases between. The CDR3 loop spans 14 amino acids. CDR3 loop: CASSIRQMNTEAFF. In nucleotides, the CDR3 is TGTGCCAGTAGTATTAGACAGATGAACACTGAAGCTTTCTTT.

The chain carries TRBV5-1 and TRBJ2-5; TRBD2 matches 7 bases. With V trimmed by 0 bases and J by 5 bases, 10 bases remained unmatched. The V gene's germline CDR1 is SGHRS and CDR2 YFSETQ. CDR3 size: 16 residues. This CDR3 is CASSLGGGESQETQYF. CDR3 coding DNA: TGCGCCAGCAGCTTGGGTGGGGGGGAGTCCCAGGAGACCCAGTACTTC.

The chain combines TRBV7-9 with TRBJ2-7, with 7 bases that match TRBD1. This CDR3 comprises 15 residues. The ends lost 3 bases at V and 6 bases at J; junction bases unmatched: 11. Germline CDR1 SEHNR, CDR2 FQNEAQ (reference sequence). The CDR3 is CASSFVTGFFSEQYF. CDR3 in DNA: TGTGCCAGCAGCTTTGTGACAGGGTTCTTCTCCGAGCAGTACTTC.

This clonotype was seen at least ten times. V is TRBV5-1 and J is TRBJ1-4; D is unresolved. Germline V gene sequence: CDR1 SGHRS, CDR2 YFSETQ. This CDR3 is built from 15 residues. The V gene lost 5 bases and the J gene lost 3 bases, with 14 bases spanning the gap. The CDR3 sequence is CASRSDRLPNEKLFF. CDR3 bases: TGCGCCAGCAGATCGGACCGTCTCCCTAATGAAAAACTGTTTTTT.

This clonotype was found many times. CDR3 nucleotide sequence: TGTGCCAGCAGTGAAGTAGGGGTTAATTCACCCCTCCACTTT. Amino acid sequence: CASSEVGVNSPLHF. The chain joins TRBV6-1 to TRBJ1-6; TRBD1 is a possible D gene (5 bases). V lost 1 base to trimming and J lost 6 bases, with 7 bases between them. Germline CDR1 and CDR2: MNHNS and SASEGT. This CDR3 spans 14 amino acids.

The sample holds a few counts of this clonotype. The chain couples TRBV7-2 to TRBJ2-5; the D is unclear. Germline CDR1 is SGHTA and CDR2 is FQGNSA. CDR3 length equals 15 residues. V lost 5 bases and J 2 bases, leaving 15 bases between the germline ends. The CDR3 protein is CASSPPTDLQETQYF. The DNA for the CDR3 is TGTGCCAGCAGCCCCCCGACGGACCTACAAGAGACCCAGTACTTC.

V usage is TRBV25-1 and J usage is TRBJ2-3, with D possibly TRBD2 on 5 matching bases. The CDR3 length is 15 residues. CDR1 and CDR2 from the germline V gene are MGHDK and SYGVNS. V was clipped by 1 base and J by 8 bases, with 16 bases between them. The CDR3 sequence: CASSEWRNLDGTQYF. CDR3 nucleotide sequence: TGTGCCAGCAGTGAATGGAGGAACCTTGACGGTACGCAGTATTTT.

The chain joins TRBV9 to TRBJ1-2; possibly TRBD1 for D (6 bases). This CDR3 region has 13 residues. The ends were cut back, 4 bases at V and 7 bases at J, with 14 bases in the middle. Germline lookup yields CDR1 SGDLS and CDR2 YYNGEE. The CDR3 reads CASSQAGEGGYTF. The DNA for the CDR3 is TGTGCCAGCAGCCAAGCAGGGGAGGGTGGCTACACCTTC.

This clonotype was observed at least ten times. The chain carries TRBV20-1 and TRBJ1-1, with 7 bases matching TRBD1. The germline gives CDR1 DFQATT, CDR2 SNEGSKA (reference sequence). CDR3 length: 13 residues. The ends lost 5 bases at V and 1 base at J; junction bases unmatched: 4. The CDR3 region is CSALTGWNTEAFF. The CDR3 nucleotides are TGCAGTGCTTTGACAGGGTGGAACACTGAAGCTTTCTTT.

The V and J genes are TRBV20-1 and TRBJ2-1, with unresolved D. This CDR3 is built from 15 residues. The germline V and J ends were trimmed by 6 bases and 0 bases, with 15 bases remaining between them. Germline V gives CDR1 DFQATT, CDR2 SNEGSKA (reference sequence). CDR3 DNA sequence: TGCAGTGCCAAGACCCTTCCTTCCTCCTACAATGAGCAGTTCTTC. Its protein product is CSAKTLPSSYNEQFF.

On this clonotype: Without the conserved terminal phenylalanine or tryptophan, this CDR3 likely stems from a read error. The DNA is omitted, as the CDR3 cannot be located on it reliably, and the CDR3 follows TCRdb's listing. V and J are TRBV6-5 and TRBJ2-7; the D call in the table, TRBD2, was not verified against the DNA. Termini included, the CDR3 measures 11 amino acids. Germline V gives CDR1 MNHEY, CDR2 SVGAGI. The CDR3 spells CASRFSEGLAG.

In nucleotides, the CDR3 is TGCGCCAGCAGCTTCAGCGGGGGAAGCTCCATATATTTT. Protein sequence: CASSFSGGSSIYF. The chain recombines TRBV5-1 with TRBJ1-3, with D possibly TRBD1 on 5 matching bases. Germline values: CDR1 SGHRS, CDR2 YFSETQ. V was clipped by 2 bases and J by 11 bases, with 14 bases between them. The CDR3 runs to 13 residues.

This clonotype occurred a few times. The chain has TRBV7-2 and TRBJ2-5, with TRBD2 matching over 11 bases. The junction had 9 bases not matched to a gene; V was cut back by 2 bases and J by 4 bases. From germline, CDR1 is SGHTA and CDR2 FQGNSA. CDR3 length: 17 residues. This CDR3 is CASSLRVLAGEGETQYF. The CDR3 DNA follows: TGTGCCAGCAGCTTAAGGGTACTAGCGGGGGAAGGAGAGACCCAGTACTTC.

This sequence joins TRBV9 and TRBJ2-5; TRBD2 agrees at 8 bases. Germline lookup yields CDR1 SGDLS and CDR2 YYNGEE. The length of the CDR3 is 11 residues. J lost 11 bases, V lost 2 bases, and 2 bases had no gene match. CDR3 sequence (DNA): TGTGCCAGCAGCGTTGGCGGGAGGCAGTACTTC. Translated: CASSVGGRQYF.

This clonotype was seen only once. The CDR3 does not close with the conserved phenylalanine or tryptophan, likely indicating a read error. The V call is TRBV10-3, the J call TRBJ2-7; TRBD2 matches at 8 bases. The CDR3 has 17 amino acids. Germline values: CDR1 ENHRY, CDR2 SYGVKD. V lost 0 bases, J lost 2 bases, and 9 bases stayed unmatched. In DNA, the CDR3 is TGTGCCATCAGTGAGTCCCGGGCGACTAGCGCGCCCTACGAGCAGTACCTC. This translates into CAISESRATSAPYEQYL.

CDR3 in amino acids: CASSLEQINYGYTF. DNA of the CDR3: TGTGCCAGCAGCTTAGAACAGATTAACTATGGCTACACCTTC. V is TRBV7-9 and J is TRBJ1-2, with D uncertain. The ends were cut back, 1 base at V and 1 base at J, with 7 bases in the middle. Germline V gives CDR1 SEHNR, CDR2 FQNEAQ (reference sequence). There are 14 residues in the CDR3.

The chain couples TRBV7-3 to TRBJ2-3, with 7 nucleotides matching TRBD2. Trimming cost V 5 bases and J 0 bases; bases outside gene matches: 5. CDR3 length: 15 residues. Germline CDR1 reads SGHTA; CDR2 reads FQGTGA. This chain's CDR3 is CASSALAVSTDTQYF. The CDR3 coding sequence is TGTGCCAGCAGCGCCCTAGCGGTTAGCACAGATACGCAGTATTTT.

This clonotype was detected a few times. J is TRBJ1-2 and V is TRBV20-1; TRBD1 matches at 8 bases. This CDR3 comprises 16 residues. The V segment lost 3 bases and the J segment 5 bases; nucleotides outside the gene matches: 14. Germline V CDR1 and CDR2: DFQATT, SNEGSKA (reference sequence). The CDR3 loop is CSARLSSQGANYGYTF. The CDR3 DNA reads TGCAGTGCTAGGTTATCGTCGCAGGGGGCGAATTATGGCTACACCTTC.

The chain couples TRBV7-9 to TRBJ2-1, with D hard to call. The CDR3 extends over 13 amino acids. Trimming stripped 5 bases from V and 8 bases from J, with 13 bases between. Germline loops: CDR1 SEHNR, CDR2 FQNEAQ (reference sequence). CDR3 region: CASSPPRTDEQFF. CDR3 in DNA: TGTGCCAGCAGCCCACCCCGGACCGATGAGCAGTTCTTC. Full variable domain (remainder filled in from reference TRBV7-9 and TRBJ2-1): DTGVSQNPRHKITKRGQNVTFRCDPISEHNRLYWYRQTLGQGPEFLTYFQNEAQLEKSRLLSDRFSAERPKGSFSTLEIQRTEQGDSAMYLCASSPPRTDEQFFGPGTRLTVL.